This TCR beta chain originates from a study of human T cells and chemical hapten exposure. Whole-study context: Alopecia areata, totalis or universalis affected patients who were mostly female.

CDR3 size: 19 residues. Looked up from germline, CDR1 is GTSNPN and CDR2 is SVGIG (reference sequence). Deletions cut 2 bases from V and 6 bases from J, with 31 bases between. Regarding time point: pre-sensitization, week 0. Treatment defined: therapeutic diphenylcyclopropenone sensitization with weekly scalp DPC. The study extracted total RNA from unfractionated whole blood. TCRdb analysed the RACE reads with MiXCR anew, one entry per CDR3 protein. This table has approximately 50,000 distinct CDR3 sequences, around a tenth appearing once. This specimen was whole blood, taken in connection with sensitization to the hapten diphenylcyclopropenone (DPC). This receptor was identified in a woman in her thirties with alopecia areata. Some clones in this sample may be carry-over from other donors' samples. The rearrangement uses TRBV30 and TRBJ1-1; D is possibly TRBD1 (5 bases). The CDR3 here is CAWSPQVDEGWMVAAEAFF. Here the CDR3 DNA reads TGTGCCTGGAGTCCACAGGTGGACGAGGGGTGGATGGTAGCTGCTGAAGCTTTCTTT.